This T cell receptor (beta chain) was found in a study of beta chain features in type 1 diabetes. Study outcomes and limitations: Relative to healthy donors, patients appeared to have naive, central memory and Treg TCRB repertoires that were more similar. Within each of all four CD4+ subsets, Type 1 diabetes patients had TCRB CDR3s that were moderately but significantly shorter. Researchers cautioned that cDNA sequencing could over-represent cells with high TCR expression.

Expressed TCRB transcripts were sequenced because the entire RNA isolate underwent reverse transcription. The data were produced by immunoSEQ multiplex PCR, yet TCRdb's version contains in-frame clones alone and is incomplete. The data contain some 250,000 clones, around 13% of them singletons. A word on this clone: Its antigen is as yet unknown.

The CDR3 has 14 amino acids. Germline V CDR1 and CDR2: SGHNT, YYREEE (reference sequence). V was cut by 0 bases and J by 4 bases, with 10 bases left in between. CD45RO/CCR7/CD25/CD127/CD95/CD27 separated CD4+ naive, central memory, regulatory and stem cell-like memory cells by sorting. All of the sorted populations showed purity greater than 95%. The gene calls are TRBV5-4 and TRBJ2-5; D perhaps matches TRBD2 (6 bases). Sequenced material: naive CD4+ T cells from blood. The clonotype comes from a man in his thirties or forties with type 1 diabetes. This chain's CDR3 is CASSLAEAGETQYF. In nucleotides, the CDR3 is TGTGCCAGCAGCTTGGCCGAAGCGGGAGAGACCCAGTACTTC. The variable domain in full, with the rest retrieved from reference TRBV5-4 and TRBJ2-5, is ETGVTQSPTHLIKTRGQQVTLRCSSQSGHNTVSWYQQALGQGPQFIFQYYREEENGRGNFPPRFSGLQFPNYSSELNVNALELDDSALYLCASSLAEAGETQYFGPGTRLLVL.